The clone carrying this TCR beta chain was recorded only once. Data came from immunoSEQ multiplex PCR; TCRdb stores just in-frame clones and leaves some out. The data hold about 250,000 clones, with approximately 80% observed a single time. This sample stems from a study of blood T cell repertoires in COVID-19. Study-wide context: The origin of the acute and convalescent COVID-19 samples was the United States, Italy and Spain. PBMCs, B-cell-depleted T cells, or T cells provided the cDNA or gDNA that made up the material.

Per the germline V gene, CDR1 is PRHDT and CDR2 is FYEKMQ (reference sequence). V trimming: 1 base; J trimming: 2 bases; junction bases outside the gene matches: 1. This CDR3 is 14 amino acids long. The J gene is TRBJ1-1, the V gene TRBV13; TRBD1 agrees at 7 bases. The clonotype comes from a man in his forties or fifties with acute or convalescent COVID-19. The specimen was peripheral blood. The CDR3 coding sequence is TGTGCCAGCAGCTTAGACAGGGGAAACACTGAAGCTTTCTTT. Its protein product is CASSLDRGNTEAFF.